This T cell receptor (beta chain) emerged from a study of T cell responses to AZD1222 COVID-19 vaccine. Study summary: Second-dose intervals near 4 or 12 weeks were combined. Whole-study findings and limits: It should be noted that donors were predominantly white British and more often female, and clonal diversity was possibly underestimated. No day 14 peak samples; only post-peak repertoires were characterized. Only a handful of individuals given AZD1222 were seropositive at baseline.

The CDR3 length is 15 residues. V lost 4 bases and J lost 4, with 16 bases in between. The germline V gene has CDR1 SGHKS and CDR2 YYEKEE (reference sequence). Profiling relied on immunoSEQ multiplex PCR, and the TCRdb table lists in-frame clones only, not all of them. The table records 150,000 to 200,000 clones, more than 85% of them present only once. Of note for this clone: Its cognate antigen is unknown.

The V gene is TRBV5-5, the J gene TRBJ2-3, with D possibly being TRBD1 (7 bases). The sample in question was peripheral blood, obtained on day 0 of AZD1222 vaccination. The source of this sequence is an adult in good health. The CDR3, as DNA: TGTGCCAGCAGCCGGGAGCACACAGGGGCAGATACGCAGTATTTT. It yields the protein CASSREHTGADTQYF.